This T cell receptor beta chain originates from a study of PD-L1 blockade in urothelial cancer. Study information: Patients had undergone 0 to 3 prior chemotherapy regimens. Blood drawn 3 weeks (second dose) and 6 weeks after treatment start was analyzed.

Diagnoses among patients were locally advanced or metastatic urothelial carcinoma. Profiled with immunoSEQ multiplex PCR; TCRdb holds only in-frame clones, not every one. The data show under 30,000 clones, 75% to 90% seen once. Trimming left V 2 bases short and J 13 bases short, with 19 bases between. The CDR3 has 14 residues. The germline V gene encodes CDR1 SGDLS and CDR2 YYNGEE. The chain employs TRBV9 and TRBJ2-1, with a possible D match to TRBD2 (6 bases). Sequenced material: PBMCs, taken around atezolizumab (anti-PD-L1) treatment. The source of this sequence is a middle-aged man with urothelial cancer. CDR3 DNA sequence: TGTGCCAGCAGCGTCTCCCGCGGGGCAGGTGCTCAGTTCTTC. It yields the protein CASSVSRGAGAQFF. The variable domain in full, with the rest retrieved from reference TRBV9 and TRBJ2-1, is DSGVTQTPKHLITATGQRVTLRCSPRSGDLSVYWYQQSLDQGLQFLIQYYNGEERAKGNILERFSAQQFPDLHSELNLSSLELGDSALYFCASSVSRGAGAQFFGPGTRLTVL.